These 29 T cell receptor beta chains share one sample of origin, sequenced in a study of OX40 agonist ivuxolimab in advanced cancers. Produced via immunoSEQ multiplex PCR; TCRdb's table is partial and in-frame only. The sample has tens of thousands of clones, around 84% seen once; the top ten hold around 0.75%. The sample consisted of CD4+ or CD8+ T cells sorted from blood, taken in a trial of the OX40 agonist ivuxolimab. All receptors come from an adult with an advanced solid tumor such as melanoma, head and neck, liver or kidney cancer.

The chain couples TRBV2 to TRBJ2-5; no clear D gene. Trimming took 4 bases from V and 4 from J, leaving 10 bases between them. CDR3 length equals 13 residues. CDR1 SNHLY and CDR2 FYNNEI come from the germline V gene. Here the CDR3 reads CASSGGARETQYF. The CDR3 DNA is TGTGCCAGCAGTGGAGGTGCGAGAGAGACCCAGTACTTC.

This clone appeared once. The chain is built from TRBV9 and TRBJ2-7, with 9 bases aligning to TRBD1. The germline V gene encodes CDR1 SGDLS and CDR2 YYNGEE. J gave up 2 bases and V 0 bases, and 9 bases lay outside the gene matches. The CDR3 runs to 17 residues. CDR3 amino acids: CASSVAAGQGLTYEQYF. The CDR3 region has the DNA TGTGCCAGCAGCGTAGCGGCGGGACAGGGATTGACCTACGAGCAGTACTTC. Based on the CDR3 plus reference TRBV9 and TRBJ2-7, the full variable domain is DSGVTQTPKHLITATGQRVTLRCSPRSGDLSVYWYQQSLDQGLQFLIQYYNGEERAKGNILERFSAQQFPDLHSELNLSSLELGDSALYFCASSVAAGQGLTYEQYFGPGTRLTVT.

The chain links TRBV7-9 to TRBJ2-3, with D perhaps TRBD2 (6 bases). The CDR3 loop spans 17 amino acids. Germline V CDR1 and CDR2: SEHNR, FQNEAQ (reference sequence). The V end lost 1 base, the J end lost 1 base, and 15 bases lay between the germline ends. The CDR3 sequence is CASSLGGGTVGTDTQYF. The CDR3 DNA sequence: TGTGCCAGCAGCTTAGGAGGCGGGACGGTTGGCACAGATACGCAGTATTTT.

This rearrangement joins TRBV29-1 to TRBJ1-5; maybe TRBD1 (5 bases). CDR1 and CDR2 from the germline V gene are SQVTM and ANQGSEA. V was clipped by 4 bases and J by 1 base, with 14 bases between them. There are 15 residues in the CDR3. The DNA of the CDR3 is TGCAGCGTTGGGGGGGAGGGCAACAGCAATCAGCCCCAGCATTTT. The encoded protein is CSVGGEGNSNQPQHF. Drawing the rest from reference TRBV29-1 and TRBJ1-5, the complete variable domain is SAVISQKPSRDICQRGTSLTIQCQVDSQVTMMFWYRQQPGQSLTLIATANQGSEATYESGFVIDKFPISRPNLTFSTLTVSNMSPEDSSIYLCSVGGEGNSNQPQHFGDGTRLSIL.

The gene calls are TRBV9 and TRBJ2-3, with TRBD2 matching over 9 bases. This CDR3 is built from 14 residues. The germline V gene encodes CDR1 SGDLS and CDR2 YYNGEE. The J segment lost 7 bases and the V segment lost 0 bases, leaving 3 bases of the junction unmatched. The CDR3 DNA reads TGTGCCAGCAGCGTAGAGACTAGCGGCTATACGCAGTATTTT. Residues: CASSVETSGYTQYF.

CDR3 sequence reads: CASSQSGGVEAFF. In nucleotides, the CDR3 is TGTGCCAGCAGCCAATCGGGAGGAGTTGAAGCTTTCTTT. The rearrangement links TRBV14 to TRBJ1-1; D gene unclear. The CDR3 consists of 13 residues. Trimming pared 2 bases from V and 7 bases from J, leaving 11 bases between. Per the germline V gene, CDR1 is SGHDN and CDR2 is FVKESK.

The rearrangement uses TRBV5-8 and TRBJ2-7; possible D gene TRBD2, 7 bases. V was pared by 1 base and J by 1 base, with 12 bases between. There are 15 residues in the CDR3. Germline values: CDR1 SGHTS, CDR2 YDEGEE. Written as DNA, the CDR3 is TGTGCCAGCAGCTTGTGGGGGGGCTTATCCTACGAGCAGTACTTC. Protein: CASSLWGGLSYEQYF.

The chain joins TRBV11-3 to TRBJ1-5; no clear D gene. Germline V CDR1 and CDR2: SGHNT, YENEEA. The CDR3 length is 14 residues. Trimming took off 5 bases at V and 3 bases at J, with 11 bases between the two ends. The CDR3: CASSHGDSNQPQHF. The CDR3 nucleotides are TGTGCCAGCAGCCATGGGGATTCCAATCAGCCCCAGCATTTT.

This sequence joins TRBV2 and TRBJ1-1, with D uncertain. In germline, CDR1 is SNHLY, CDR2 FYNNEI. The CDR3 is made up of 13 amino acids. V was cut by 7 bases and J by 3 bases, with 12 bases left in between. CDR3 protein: CASIPIRDTEAFF. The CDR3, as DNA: TGTGCCAGCATCCCAATTCGGGACACTGAAGCTTTCTTT.

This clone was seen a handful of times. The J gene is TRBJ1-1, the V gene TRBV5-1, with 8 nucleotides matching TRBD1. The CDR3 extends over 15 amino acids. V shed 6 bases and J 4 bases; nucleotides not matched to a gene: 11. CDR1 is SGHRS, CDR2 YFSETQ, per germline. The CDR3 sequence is CASILGQGGITEAFF. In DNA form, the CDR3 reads TGCGCCAGCATCCTCGGACAGGGAGGGATCACTGAAGCTTTCTTT.

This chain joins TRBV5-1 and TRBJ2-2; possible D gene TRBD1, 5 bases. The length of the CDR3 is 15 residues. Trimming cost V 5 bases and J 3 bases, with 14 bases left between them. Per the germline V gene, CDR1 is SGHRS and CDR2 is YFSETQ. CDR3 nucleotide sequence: TGCGCCAGCAGTCAGCAGGGTTTGGACACCGGGGAGCTGTTTTTT. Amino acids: CASSQQGLDTGELFF.

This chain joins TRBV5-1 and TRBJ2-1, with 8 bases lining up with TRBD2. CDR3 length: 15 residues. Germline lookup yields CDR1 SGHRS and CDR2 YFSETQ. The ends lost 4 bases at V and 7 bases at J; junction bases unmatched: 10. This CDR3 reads CASSTLAGPDNEQFF. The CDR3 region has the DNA TGCGCCAGCAGCACTCTAGCGGGTCCTGATAATGAGCAGTTCTTC.

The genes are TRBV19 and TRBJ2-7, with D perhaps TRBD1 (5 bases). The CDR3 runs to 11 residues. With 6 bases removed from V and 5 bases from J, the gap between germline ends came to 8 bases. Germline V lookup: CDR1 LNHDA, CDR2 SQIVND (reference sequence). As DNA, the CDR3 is TGTGCCAGTAGGGTAGGGGACGAGCAGTACTTC. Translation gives CASRVGDEQYF.

DNA of the CDR3: TGTGCCAGCAGCCAAGATTTGGAGGGGAGTAGTGTGACCCAGTACTTC. Amino acid sequence: CASSQDLEGSSVTQYF. The V and J genes are TRBV4-2 and TRBJ2-5, with TRBD2 as a possible D gene (6 bases). Per germline, CDR1 LGHNA and CDR2 YNFKEQ. V lost 0 bases and J 7 bases, leaving 18 bases between the germline ends. The CDR3 runs 16 residues.

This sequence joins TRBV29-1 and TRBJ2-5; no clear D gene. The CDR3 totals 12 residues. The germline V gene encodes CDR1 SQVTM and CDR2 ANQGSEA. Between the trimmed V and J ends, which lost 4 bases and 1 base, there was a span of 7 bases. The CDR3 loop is CSVATPQETQYF. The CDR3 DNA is TGCAGCGTTGCCACACCCCAAGAGACCCAGTACTTC.

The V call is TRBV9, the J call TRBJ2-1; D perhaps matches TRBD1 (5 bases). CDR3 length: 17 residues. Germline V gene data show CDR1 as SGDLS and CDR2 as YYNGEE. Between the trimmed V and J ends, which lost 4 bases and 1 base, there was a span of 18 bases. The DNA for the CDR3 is TGTGCCAGCAGCCCCCGCCAAGGGGCGATATCCTACAATGAGCAGTTCTTC. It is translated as CASSPRQGAISYNEQFF.

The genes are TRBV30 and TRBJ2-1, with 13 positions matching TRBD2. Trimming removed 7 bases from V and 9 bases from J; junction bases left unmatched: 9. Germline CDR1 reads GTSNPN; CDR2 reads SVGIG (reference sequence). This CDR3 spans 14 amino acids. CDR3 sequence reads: CASLTSGRYGEQFF. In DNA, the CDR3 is TGTGCCTCACTGACTAGCGGGAGGTATGGTGAGCAGTTCTTC.

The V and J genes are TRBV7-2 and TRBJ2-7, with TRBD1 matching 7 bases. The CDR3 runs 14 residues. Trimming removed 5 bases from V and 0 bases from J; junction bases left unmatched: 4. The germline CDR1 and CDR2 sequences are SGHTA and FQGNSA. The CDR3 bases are TGTGCCAGCAGCCCGGGACAGTCCTCCTACGAGCAGTACTTC. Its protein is CASSPGQSSYEQYF. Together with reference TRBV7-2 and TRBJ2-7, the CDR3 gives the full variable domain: GAGVSQSPSNKVTEKGKDVELRCDPISGHTALYWYRQSLGQGLEFLIYFQGNSAPDKSGLPSDRFSAERTGGSVSTLTIQRTQQEDSAVYLCASSPGQSSYEQYFGPGTRLTVT.

CDR3 sequence reads: CASRRGTSGTFTYEQYF. The CDR3 DNA is TGTGCCAGCAGACGCGGGACTAGCGGGACCTTTACCTACGAGCAGTACTTC. This chain joins TRBV28 and TRBJ2-7; TRBD2 matches at 13 bases. Trimming took 6 bases from V and 2 from J; bases not matched to a gene: 10. The CDR3 is 17 amino acids. Germline loops: CDR1 MDHEN, CDR2 SYDVKM.

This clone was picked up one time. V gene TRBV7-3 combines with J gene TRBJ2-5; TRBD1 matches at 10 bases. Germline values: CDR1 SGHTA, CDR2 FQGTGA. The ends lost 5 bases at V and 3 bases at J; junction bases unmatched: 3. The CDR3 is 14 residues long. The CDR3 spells CASSAGTGEETQYF. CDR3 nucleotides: TGTGCCAGCAGCGCGGGGACAGGGGAAGAGACCCAGTACTTC.

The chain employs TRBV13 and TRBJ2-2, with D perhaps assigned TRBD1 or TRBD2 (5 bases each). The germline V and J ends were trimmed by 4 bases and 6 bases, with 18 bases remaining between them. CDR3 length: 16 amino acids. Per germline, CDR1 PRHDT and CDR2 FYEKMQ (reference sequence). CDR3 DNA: TGTGCCAGCAGCTCAGAGGGGCTTCAGGGCCCCGGGGAGCTGTTTTTT. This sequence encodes CASSSEGLQGPGELFF.

CDR3 in amino acids: CASSSGGGALPGNTIYF. The CDR3 DNA is TGCGCCAGCAGCTCGGGAGGAGGCGCTTTGCCTGGAAACACCATATATTTT. This chain links TRBV5-1 with TRBJ1-3, with D unclear. Trimming took off 3 bases at V and 2 bases at J, with 18 bases between the two ends. Per the germline V gene, CDR1 is SGHRS and CDR2 is YFSETQ. The CDR3 extends over 17 amino acids. Together with reference TRBV5-1 and TRBJ1-3, the CDR3 gives the full variable domain: KAGVTQTPRYLIKTRGQQVTLSCSPISGHRSVSWYQQTPGQGLQFLFEYFSETQRNKGNFPGRFSGRQFSNSRSEMNVSTLELGDSALYLCASSSGGGALPGNTIYFGEGSWLTVV.

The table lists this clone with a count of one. The CDR3 sequence is CAWSWGGNNEKLFF. DNA for the CDR3: TGTGCCTGGAGTTGGGGCGGTAATAATGAAAAACTGTTTTTT. V is TRBV30 and J is TRBJ1-4; weak D call: TRBD1 (5 bases). Trimming shortened V by 2 bases and J by 4 bases, and 11 bases separated the two germline ends. Germline V gene sequence: CDR1 GTSNPN, CDR2 SVGIG (reference sequence). The CDR3 is 14 amino acids.

In nucleotides, the CDR3 is TGTGCCTGGGGGGCAGGGTTTGGTAATTCACCCCTCCACTTT. Its protein is CAWGAGFGNSPLHF. The chain uses TRBV30 and TRBJ1-6, with D possibly matching TRBD1 (5 bases). CDR1 and CDR2 (germline): GTSNPN, SVGIG (reference sequence). CDR3 length equals 14 residues. V lost 5 bases and J 6 bases, leaving 14 bases between the germline ends.

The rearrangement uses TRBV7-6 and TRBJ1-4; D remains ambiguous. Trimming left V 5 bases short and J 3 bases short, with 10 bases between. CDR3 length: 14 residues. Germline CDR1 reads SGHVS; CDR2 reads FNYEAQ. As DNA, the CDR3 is TGTGCCAGCAGCCCCGGAGCGGCTAATGAAAAACTGTTTTTT. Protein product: CASSPGAANEKLFF.

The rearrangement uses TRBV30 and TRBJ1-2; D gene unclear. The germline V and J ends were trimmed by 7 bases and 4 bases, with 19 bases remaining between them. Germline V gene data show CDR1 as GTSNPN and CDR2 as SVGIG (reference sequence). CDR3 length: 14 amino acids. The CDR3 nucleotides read TGTGCCTCACCCGGGAGCGGAGTCCGCTATGGCTACACCTTC. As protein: CASPGSGVRYGYTF.

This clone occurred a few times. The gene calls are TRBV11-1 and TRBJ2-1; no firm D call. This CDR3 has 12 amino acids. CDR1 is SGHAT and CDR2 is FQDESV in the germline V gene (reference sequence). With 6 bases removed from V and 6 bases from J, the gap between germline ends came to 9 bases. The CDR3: CASRRTANEQFF. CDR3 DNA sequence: TGTGCCAGCAGGAGGACGGCCAATGAGCAGTTCTTC. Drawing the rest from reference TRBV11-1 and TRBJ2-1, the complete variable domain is EAEVAQSPRYKITEKSQAVAFWCDPISGHATLYWYRQILGQGPELLVQFQDESVVDDSQLPKDRFSAERLKGVDSTLKIQPAELGDSAMYLCASRRTANEQFFGPGTRLTVL.

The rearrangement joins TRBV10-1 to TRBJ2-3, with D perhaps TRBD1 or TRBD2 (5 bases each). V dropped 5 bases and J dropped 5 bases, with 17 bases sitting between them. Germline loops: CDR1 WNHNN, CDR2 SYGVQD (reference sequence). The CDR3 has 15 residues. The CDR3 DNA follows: TGCGCCAGCAGTAGCCGGAGTACAGGACTAGATACGCAGTATTTT. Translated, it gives CASSSRSTGLDTQYF.

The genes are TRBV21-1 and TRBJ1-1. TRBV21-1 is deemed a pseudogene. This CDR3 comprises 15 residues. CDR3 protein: CASSFRRGMNTEAFF. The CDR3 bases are TGTGCCAGCAGCTTCCGGAGGGGAATGAACACTGAAGCTTTCTTT.